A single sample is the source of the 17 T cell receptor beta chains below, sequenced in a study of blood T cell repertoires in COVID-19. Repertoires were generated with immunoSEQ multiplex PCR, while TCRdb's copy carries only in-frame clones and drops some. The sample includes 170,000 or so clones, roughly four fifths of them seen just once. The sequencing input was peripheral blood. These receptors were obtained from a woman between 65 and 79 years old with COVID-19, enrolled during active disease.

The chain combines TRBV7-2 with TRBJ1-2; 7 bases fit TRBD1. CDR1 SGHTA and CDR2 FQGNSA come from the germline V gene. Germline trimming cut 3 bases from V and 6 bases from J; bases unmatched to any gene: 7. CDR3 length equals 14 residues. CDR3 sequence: CASSLGRTGHGYTF. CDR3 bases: TGTGCCAGCAGCTTGGGCCGGACAGGCCATGGCTACACCTTC. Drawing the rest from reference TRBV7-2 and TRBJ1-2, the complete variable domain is GAGVSQSPSNKVTEKGKDVELRCDPISGHTALYWYRQSLGQGLEFLIYFQGNSAPDKSGLPSDRFSAERTGGSVSTLTIQRTQQEDSAVYLCASSLGRTGHGYTFGSGTRLTVV.

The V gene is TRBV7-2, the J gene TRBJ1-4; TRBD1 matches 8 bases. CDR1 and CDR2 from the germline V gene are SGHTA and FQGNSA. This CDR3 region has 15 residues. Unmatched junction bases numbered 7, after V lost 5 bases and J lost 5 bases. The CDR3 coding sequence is TGTGCCAGCAGCCCCAACAGGGGGGCGAATGAAAAACTGTTTTTT. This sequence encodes CASSPNRGANEKLFF.

CDR3 sequence: CACQGQGGTIYF. The CDR3, as DNA: TGTGCCTGCCAAGGGCAGGGTGGCACCATATATTTT. The chain links TRBV30 to TRBJ1-3, with TRBD1 as a possible D gene (5 bases). The V gene lost 6 bases and the J gene lost 9 bases, with 15 bases spanning the gap. The V gene's germline CDR1 is GTSNPN and CDR2 SVGIG (reference sequence). This CDR3 contains 12 residues.

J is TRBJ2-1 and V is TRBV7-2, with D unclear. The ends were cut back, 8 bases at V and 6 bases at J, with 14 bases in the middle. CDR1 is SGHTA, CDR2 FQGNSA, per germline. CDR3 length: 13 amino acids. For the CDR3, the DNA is TGTGCCAGCGGGCCGGCAAAATCCAATGAGCAGTTCTTC. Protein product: CASGPAKSNEQFF.

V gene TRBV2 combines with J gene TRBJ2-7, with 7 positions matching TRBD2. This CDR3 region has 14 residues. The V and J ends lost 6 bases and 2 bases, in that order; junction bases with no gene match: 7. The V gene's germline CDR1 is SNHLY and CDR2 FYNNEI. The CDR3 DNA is TGTGCCAGCAGAAGGGATGCGGGAGCCTACGAGCAGTACTTC. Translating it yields CASRRDAGAYEQYF. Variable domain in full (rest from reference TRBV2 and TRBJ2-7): EPEVTQTPSHQVTQMGQEVILRCVPISNHLYFYWYRQILGQKVEFLVSFYNNEISEKSEIFDDQFSVERPDGSNFTLKIRSTKLEDSAMYFCASRRDAGAYEQYFGPGTRLTVT.

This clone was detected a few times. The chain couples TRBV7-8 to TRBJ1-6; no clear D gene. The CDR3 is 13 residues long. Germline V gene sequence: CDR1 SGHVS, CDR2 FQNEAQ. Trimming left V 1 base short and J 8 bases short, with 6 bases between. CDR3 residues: CASSLELDSPLHF. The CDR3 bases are TGTGCCAGCAGCTTAGAACTCGATTCACCCCTCCACTTT.

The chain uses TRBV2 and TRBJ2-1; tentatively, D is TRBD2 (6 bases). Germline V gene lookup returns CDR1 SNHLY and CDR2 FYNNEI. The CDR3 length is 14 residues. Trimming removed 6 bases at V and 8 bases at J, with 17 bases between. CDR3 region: CASRGGVGKDEQFF. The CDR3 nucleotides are TGTGCCAGCAGAGGCGGGGTGGGGAAGGATGAGCAGTTCTTC.

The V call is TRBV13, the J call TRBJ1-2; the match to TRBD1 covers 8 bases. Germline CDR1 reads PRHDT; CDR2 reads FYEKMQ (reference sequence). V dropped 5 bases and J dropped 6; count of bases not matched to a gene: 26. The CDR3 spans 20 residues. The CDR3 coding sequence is TGTGCCAGCAGCGTAACCCACCTCCGGACAGGGAGGATGAGGCGTGATGGCTACACCTTC. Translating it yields CASSVTHLRTGRMRRDGYTF.

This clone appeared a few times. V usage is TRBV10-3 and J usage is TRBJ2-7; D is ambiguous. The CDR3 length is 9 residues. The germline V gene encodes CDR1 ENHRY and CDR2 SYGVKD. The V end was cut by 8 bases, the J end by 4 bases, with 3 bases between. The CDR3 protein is CAISYEQYF. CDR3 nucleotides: TGTGCCATCTCGTACGAGCAGTACTTC.

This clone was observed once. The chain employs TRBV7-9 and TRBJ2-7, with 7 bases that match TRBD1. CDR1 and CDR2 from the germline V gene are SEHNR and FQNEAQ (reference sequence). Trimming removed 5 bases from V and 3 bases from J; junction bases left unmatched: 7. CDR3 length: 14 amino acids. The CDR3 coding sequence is TGTGCCAGCAGCGTACCGGGACAGAACTACGAGCAGTACTTC. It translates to CASSVPGQNYEQYF.

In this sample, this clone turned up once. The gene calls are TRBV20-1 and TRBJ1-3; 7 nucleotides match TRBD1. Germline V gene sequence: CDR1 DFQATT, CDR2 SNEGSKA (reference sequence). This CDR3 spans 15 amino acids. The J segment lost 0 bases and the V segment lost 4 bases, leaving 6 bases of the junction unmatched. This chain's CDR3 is CSAIEGAGSGNTIYF. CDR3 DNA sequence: TGCAGTGCTATTGAGGGGGCGGGCTCTGGAAACACCATATATTTT.

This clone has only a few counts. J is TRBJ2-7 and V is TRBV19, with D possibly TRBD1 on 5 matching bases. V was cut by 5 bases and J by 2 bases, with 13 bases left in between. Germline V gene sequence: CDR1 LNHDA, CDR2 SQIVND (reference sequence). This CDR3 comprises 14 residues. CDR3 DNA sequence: TGTGCCAGTAGTGGGTCAGGGAACCCCTACGAGCAGTACTTC. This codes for CASSGSGNPYEQYF.

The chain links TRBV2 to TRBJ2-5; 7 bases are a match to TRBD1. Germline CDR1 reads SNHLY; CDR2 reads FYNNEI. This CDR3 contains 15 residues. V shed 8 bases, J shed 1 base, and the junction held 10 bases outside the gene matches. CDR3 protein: CASDRDRLPQETQYF. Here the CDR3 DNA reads TGTGCCAGCGACCGGGACAGACTTCCCCAAGAGACCCAGTACTTC.

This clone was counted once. The CDR3 here is CASRTGTGTGYTF. The CDR3 DNA reads as TGTGCCAGCAGAACCGGGACAGGGACTGGCTACACCTTC. The rearrangement joins TRBV28 to TRBJ1-2; TRBD1 agrees at 9 bases. Germline CDR1 reads MDHEN; CDR2 reads SYDVKM. This CDR3 has 13 residues. The V gene end was trimmed by 6 bases and the J gene end by 7 bases; junction bases not matched to a gene: 6.

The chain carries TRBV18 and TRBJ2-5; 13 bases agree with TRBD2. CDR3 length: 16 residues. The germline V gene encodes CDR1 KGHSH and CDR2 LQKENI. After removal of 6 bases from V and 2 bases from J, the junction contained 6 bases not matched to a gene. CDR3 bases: TGTGCCAGCTCGCCCCGGGGACTAGCGGGACAAGAGACCCAGTACTTC. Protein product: CASSPRGLAGQETQYF. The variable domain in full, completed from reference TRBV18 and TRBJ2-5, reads NAGVMQNPRHLVRRRGQEARLRCSPMKGHSHVYWYRQLPEEGLKFMVYLQKENIIDESGMPKERFSAEFPKEGPSILRIQQVVRGDSAAYFCASSPRGLAGQETQYFGPGTRLLVL.

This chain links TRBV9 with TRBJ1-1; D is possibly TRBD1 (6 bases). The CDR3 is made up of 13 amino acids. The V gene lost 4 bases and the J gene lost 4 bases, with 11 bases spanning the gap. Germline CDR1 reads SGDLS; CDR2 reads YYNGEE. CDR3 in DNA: TGTGCCAGCAGCTCAACAGGGTCCACTGAAGCTTTCTTT. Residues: CASSSTGSTEAFF.

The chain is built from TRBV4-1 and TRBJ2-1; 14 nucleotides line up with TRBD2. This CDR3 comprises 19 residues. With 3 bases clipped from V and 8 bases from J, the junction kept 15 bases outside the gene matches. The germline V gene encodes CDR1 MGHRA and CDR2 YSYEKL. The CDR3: CASSQGGLAGVRLEHEQFF. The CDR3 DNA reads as TGCGCCAGCAGCCAGGGGGGACTAGCGGGAGTTAGATTGGAGCATGAGCAGTTCTTC.